This record looks at one T cell receptor beta chain sequence and its context. Here immunoSEQ multiplex PCR was the method, and the copy in TCRdb shows in-frame clones only, minus some. The data show around 95,000 clones, with roughly 90% seen just once and about 3% held by the top ten. These data originate in a study of T cell responses to AZD1222 COVID-19 vaccine. Trimming at V came to 6 bases and at J to 7 bases, leaving 12 bases not matched to a gene. Germline loops: CDR1 MDHEN, CDR2 SYDVKM. The CDR3 has 14 amino acids. The origin of this receptor is an adult in good health. The sample was peripheral blood, taken on day 0 of AZD1222 vaccination. The chain employs TRBV28 and TRBJ2-7, with 7 bases fitting TRBD2. Written as DNA, the CDR3 is TGTGCCAGCAGGCCCCTGGGCGGGAGAACGGAGCAGTACTTC. Protein sequence: CASRPLGGRTEQYF. Full variable domain (remainder filled in from reference TRBV28 and TRBJ2-7): DVKVTQSSRYLVKRTGEKVFLECVQDMDHENMFWYRQDPGLGLRLIYFSYDVKMKEKGDIPEGYSVSREKKERFSLILESASTNQTSMYLCASRPLGGRTEQYFGPGTRLTVT.